This T cell receptor beta chain was obtained from a study of cytomegalovirus exposure and HLA in healthy donors. Study conclusions and caveats: Per published accounts, TCR beta sequences correctly predicted the HLA-A and HLA-B alleles of most subjects. When analyzed later, the rates of TCR association showed variation by HLA locus, with DRB1 the most and HLA-C the fewest.

Primers: 60 Vbeta forward and 13 Jbeta reverse. The protocol was immunoSEQ multiplex PCR, while the TCRdb copy is restricted to in-frame clones and leaves out a portion. The sample shows 95,000 to 100,000 clones, around 75% of them seen only once. A word on this clone: The antigen remains undetermined.

The receptor was derived from a man over 45 in good health and CMV-seronegative. Sample: PBMCs.

CDR3 region: CASGHSYEQYF. DNA of the CDR3: TGTGCCAGTGGGCACTCATACGAGCAGTACTTC. This chain uses TRBV19 with TRBJ2-7; D is undetermined. From germline, CDR1 is LNHDA and CDR2 SQIVND (reference sequence). This CDR3 is built from 11 residues. V shed 8 bases and J shed 4 bases, with 9 bases lying between them.